This TCR beta chain was sequenced in a study of memory CD4+ T cells and cytomegalovirus serostatus. On this clone itself: Its specificity is not known.

Single viable CD3+CD4+CD8-CD45RO+ cells were sorted as the memory CD4+ T cells. CD4+ T cells were isolated by positive magnetic selection. As processed by the authors: Out-of-frame sequences were removed, leaving roughly 2.1 million distinct TCRbeta sequences. Using immunoSEQ multiplex PCR, the repertoire was profiled, and TCRdb retains in-frame clones only, with some absent. D and trimming come from the DNA, and the V and J calls and clone size come from that table. The sample has tens of thousands of clones, more than 70% seen once. The germline CDR1 and CDR2 sequences are SQVTM and ANQGSEA. The length of the CDR3 is 13 residues. Regarding the study as a whole: Suggested: most of the CMV-linked TCR signature lies in CD4+ memory cells.

The sample was memory CD4+ T cells from blood. J is TRBJ2-4 and V is TRBV29-1, with 7 bases matching TRBD2. The receptor's source is an adult in good health and CMV-seronegative. The CDR3 loop is CLTSRIAKNIQYF. The DNA for the CDR3 is TGCCTGACTAGCCGGATAGCCAAAAACATTCAGTACTTC. Full variable domain (outside the CDR3, taken from reference TRBV29-1 and TRBJ2-4): SAVISQKPSRDICQRGTSLTIQCQVDSQVTMMFWYRQQPGQSLTLIATANQGSEATYESGFVIDKFPISRPNLTFSTLTVSNMSPEDSSIYLCLTSRIAKNIQYFGAGTRLSVL.